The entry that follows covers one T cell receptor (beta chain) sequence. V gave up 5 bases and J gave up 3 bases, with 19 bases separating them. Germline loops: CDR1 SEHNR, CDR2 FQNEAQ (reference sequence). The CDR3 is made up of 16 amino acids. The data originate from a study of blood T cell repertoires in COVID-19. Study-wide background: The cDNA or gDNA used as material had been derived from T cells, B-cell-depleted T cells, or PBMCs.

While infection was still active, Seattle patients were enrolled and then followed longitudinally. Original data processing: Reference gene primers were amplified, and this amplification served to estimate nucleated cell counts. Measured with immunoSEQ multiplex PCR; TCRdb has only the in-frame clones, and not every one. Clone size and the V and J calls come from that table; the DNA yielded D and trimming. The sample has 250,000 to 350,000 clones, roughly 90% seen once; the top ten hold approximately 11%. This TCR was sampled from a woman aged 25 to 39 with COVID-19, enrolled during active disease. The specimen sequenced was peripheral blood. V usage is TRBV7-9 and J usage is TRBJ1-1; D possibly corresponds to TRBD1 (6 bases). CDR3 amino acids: CASSGNPRGTDTEAFF. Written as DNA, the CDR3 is TGTGCCAGCAGCGGCAATCCCAGGGGTACAGACACTGAAGCTTTCTTT.